This TCR beta chain was sequenced in a study of blood T cell repertoires in COVID-19. This clone was picked up a small number of times. Trimming cost V 2 bases and J 4 bases, with 15 bases left between them. Looked up from germline, CDR1 is MNHEY and CDR2 is SVGEGT. The CDR3 spans 15 residues. The table came from immunoSEQ multiplex PCR; TCRdb's copy has only in-frame clones and leaves some out. The table records around 230,000 clones, approximately 86% of them present only once. The sequence was obtained from a man aged 55-75 years who had recovered from COVID-19. This chain links TRBV6-2 or TRBV6-3 with TRBJ2-7; unclear D gene. The material sequenced was peripheral blood. This CDR3 is CASSYKVTAGYEQYF. The CDR3 coding sequence is TGTGCCAGCAGTTACAAGGTGACCGCCGGGTACGAGCAGTACTTC.